The 18 T cell receptor beta chains below come from one sample, sequenced in a study of radiation and T cells in renal cell carcinoma. The time point denotes: blood 4 weeks post-SBRT, at nephrectomy. Treatment defined: 15 Gy SBRT to primary tumor, nephrectomy 4 weeks later. The data were produced by immunoSEQ multiplex PCR, yet TCRdb's version contains in-frame clones alone and is incomplete. The sample shows around 170,000 clones, about 87% of them seen only once. The sequences come from blood, collected from a patient whose treatment included radiotherapy and nephrectomy. The receptors were sampled from a woman in her forties or fifties with renal cell carcinoma.

This clone appeared a single time. The genes are TRBV7-8 and TRBJ1-2, with D perhaps matching TRBD1 (5 bases). The germline V gene has CDR1 SGHVS and CDR2 FQNEAQ. The CDR3 extends over 15 amino acids. The V end was cut by 1 base, the J end by 3 bases, with 12 bases between. Here the CDR3 reads CASSLEAGWYYGYTF. The CDR3 DNA is TGTGCCAGCAGCTTAGAGGCAGGGTGGTACTATGGCTACACCTTC.

V is TRBV5-6 and J is TRBJ2-5; D gene uncertain. This CDR3 contains 11 residues. The V gene lost 4 bases and the J gene lost 5 bases, with 6 bases spanning the gap. Germline CDR1 reads SGHDT; CDR2 reads YYEEEE. CDR3 sequence reads: CASSQKETQYF. DNA of the CDR3: TGTGCCAGCAGCCAAAAGGAGACCCAGTACTTC.

The genes are TRBV6-5 and TRBJ1-5; D possibly corresponds to TRBD1 (5 bases). Germline CDR1 and CDR2: MNHEY and SVGAGI. The CDR3 loop spans 15 amino acids. The V and J ends lost 2 bases and 9 bases respectively, with 17 bases between them. As DNA, the CDR3 is TGTGCCAGCAGTTACAAACAGAGGAGGGGATGGCCCCAGCATTTT. It yields the protein CASSYKQRRGWPQHF.

The chain joins TRBV6-5 to TRBJ2-3; 9 bases map to TRBD1. V shed 5 bases, J shed 0 bases, and the junction held 3 bases outside the gene matches. The germline V gene has CDR1 MNHEY and CDR2 SVGAGI. The CDR3 length is 15 residues. The DNA for the CDR3 is TGTGCCAGCAGTAAACAGGGGGCGAGCACAGATACGCAGTATTTT. This gives the protein CASSKQGASTDTQYF.

This chain joins TRBV6-6 and TRBJ2-1, with 10 bases aligning to TRBD1. Germline CDR1 reads MNHNY; CDR2 reads SVGAGI (reference sequence). This CDR3 has 15 amino acids. V was clipped by 6 bases and J by 5 bases; unmatched bases: 7. CDR3 protein: CASRHPGQGNNEQFF. Here the CDR3 DNA reads TGTGCCAGCAGGCATCCGGGACAGGGGAACAATGAGCAGTTCTTC.

The sample holds a few counts of this clone. DNA of the CDR3: TGTGCCAGCAGCCTGACAGGGACGAACACTGAAGCTTTCTTT. It encodes CASSLTGTNTEAFF. The chain is built from TRBV6-1 and TRBJ1-1; 7 bases fit TRBD1. Germline CDR1 MNHNS, CDR2 SASEGT. The CDR3 runs 14 residues. The V gene end was trimmed by 6 bases and the J gene end by 1 base; junction bases not matched to a gene: 5.

The V call is TRBV5-1, the J call TRBJ1-3, with D unclear. CDR1 is SGHRS and CDR2 is YFSETQ in the germline V gene. Trimming removed 3 bases at V and 0 bases at J, with 4 bases between. The CDR3 extends over 13 amino acids. The DNA of the CDR3 is TGCGCCAGCAGCTCCGGCTCTGGAAACACCATATATTTT. This translates into CASSSGSGNTIYF.

This clone is a singleton in its sample. CDR3 protein: CASSLDRTGARETQYF. The CDR3 bases are TGTGCCAGCAGCTTAGATAGGACAGGGGCGCGGGAGACCCAGTACTTC. The V and J genes are TRBV11-2 and TRBJ2-5; 9 nucleotides agree with TRBD1. This CDR3 is 16 amino acids long. With 0 bases clipped from V and 5 bases from J, the junction kept 7 bases outside the gene matches. Germline CDR1 SGHAT, CDR2 FQNNGV.

This rearrangement joins TRBV6-5 to TRBJ2-5; 10 positions agree with TRBD2. The CDR3 spans 15 residues. Germline assignment: CDR1 MNHEY and CDR2 SVGAGI. V was clipped by 5 bases and J by 5 bases; unmatched bases: 8. The CDR3 sequence is CASSASGGVWETQYF. In nucleotides, the CDR3 is TGTGCCAGCAGTGCTAGCGGGGGTGTCTGGGAGACCCAGTACTTC.

V and J are TRBV18 and TRBJ2-7, with D possibly being TRBD2 (5 bases). Deletions cut 2 bases from V and 3 bases from J, with 8 bases between. This CDR3 contains 13 residues. Germline lookup yields CDR1 KGHSH and CDR2 LQKENI. The DNA for the CDR3 is TGTGCCAGCTCACCAAGGGAGCACTACGAGCAGTACTTC. This encodes CASSPREHYEQYF.

This chain links TRBV19 with TRBJ2-5, with D possibly being TRBD1 (5 bases). Germline V gene lookup returns CDR1 LNHDA and CDR2 SQIVND (reference sequence). The V end lost 5 bases, the J end lost 5 bases, and 15 bases lay between the germline ends. This CDR3 comprises 14 residues. The CDR3 here is CASSPNQGWETQYF. The CDR3 DNA sequence: TGTGCCAGTAGTCCAAACCAGGGCTGGGAGACCCAGTACTTC.

This clone was observed a few times. The chain uses TRBV6-5 and TRBJ2-1, with D tentatively TRBD1 or TRBD2 (6 bases each). V lost 11 bases and J lost 5, with 19 bases in between. The CDR3 has 14 residues. Germline loops: CDR1 MNHEY, CDR2 SVGAGI. The CDR3 nucleotides are TGTGCCGCGGCAAGAAGGGGGGCCAACAATGAGCAGTTCTTC. It is translated as CAAARRGANNEQFF.

The CDR3 bases are TGTGCCAGCAGCTCTTCATTCATAGCGGGTCACACAGATACGCAGTATTTT. Protein product: CASSSSFIAGHTDTQYF. J is TRBJ2-3 and V is TRBV7-8; 7 bases are shared with TRBD2. This CDR3 spans 17 amino acids. The V gene end was trimmed by 4 bases and the J gene end by 2 bases; junction bases not matched to a gene: 12. The germline gives CDR1 SGHVS, CDR2 FQNEAQ.

This sequence joins TRBV19 and TRBJ1-6, with D possibly being TRBD1 (5 bases). Germline CDR1 is LNHDA and CDR2 is SQIVND (reference sequence). This CDR3 has 14 residues. With 3 bases removed from V and 8 bases from J, the gap between germline ends came to 11 bases. CDR3 in amino acids: CASSIGASDSPLHF. The CDR3 nucleotides are TGTGCCAGTAGTATTGGGGCCTCGGATTCACCCCTCCACTTT.

This clone was counted only a few times. V gene TRBV27 combines with J gene TRBJ2-2, with D unclear. This CDR3 is 13 amino acids long. The germline CDR1 and CDR2 sequences are MNHEY and SMNVEV (reference sequence). V shed 6 bases and J shed 6 bases, with 11 bases lying between them. The CDR3 here is CASRDGYAGELFF. CDR3 DNA: TGTGCCAGCAGGGACGGGTATGCCGGGGAGCTGTTTTTT.

The chain is built from TRBV15 and TRBJ1-2; D is unclear. This CDR3 has 17 residues. From germline, CDR1 is LNHNV and CDR2 YYDKDF (reference sequence). The V end lost 0 bases, the J end lost 3 bases, and 17 bases lay between the germline ends. CDR3 DNA sequence: TGTGCCACCAGCAGAGAGCGTGAGACCGCGAACTACTATGGCTACACCTTC. It is translated as CATSRERETANYYGYTF.

The genes are TRBV10-3 and TRBJ2-3; possible D gene TRBD2, 7 bases. CDR1 is ENHRY, CDR2 SYGVKD, per germline. The V and J ends lost 0 bases and 2 bases respectively, with 9 bases between them. This CDR3 spans 15 amino acids. The CDR3 spells CAISESGGHTDTQYF. CDR3 nucleotides: TGTGCCATCAGTGAGTCGGGGGGGCACACAGATACGCAGTATTTT.

This clone was picked up a small number of times. The chain recombines TRBV11-2 with TRBJ2-3; tentatively, D is TRBD2 (7 bases). CDR3 length equals 13 residues. Germline-derived CDR1 and CDR2 are SGHAT and FQNNGV. Trimming pared 5 bases from V and 6 bases from J, leaving 12 bases between. The CDR3 DNA sequence: TGTGCCAGCAGCCCGGGGGGCGGGGATACGCAGTATTTT. Its translation is CASSPGGGDTQYF.